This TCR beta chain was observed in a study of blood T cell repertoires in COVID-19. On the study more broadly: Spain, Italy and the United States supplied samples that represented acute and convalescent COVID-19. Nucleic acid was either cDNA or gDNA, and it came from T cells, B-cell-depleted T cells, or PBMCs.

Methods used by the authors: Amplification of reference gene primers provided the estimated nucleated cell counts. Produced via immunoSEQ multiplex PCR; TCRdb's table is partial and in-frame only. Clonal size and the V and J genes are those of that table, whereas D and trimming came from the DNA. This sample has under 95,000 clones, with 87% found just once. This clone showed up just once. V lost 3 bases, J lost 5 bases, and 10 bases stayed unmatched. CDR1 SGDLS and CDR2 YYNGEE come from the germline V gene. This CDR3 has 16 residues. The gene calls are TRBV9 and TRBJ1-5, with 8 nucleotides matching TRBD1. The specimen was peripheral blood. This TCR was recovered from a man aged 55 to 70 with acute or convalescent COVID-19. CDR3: CASSANYRGRYQPQHF. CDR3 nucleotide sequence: TGTGCCAGCAGCGCCAATTACAGGGGGAGATATCAGCCCCAGCATTTT.